This entry concerns a single T cell receptor (beta chain). The method was immunoSEQ multiplex PCR; TCRdb's version includes in-frame clones alone and lacks a portion of them. The sample consists of around 130,000 clones, about four fifths of them appearing once. The entry originates in a study of blood T cell repertoires in COVID-19. The V gene end was trimmed by 3 bases and the J gene end by 2 bases; junction bases not matched to a gene: 5. This CDR3 is 15 amino acids long. Germline values: CDR1 SGHTS, CDR2 YDEGEE. The source of this sequence is a young woman who had recovered from COVID-19. The sequenced sample consisted of peripheral blood. The J gene is TRBJ2-1, the V gene TRBV5-8; 7 nucleotides match TRBD1. The CDR3 nucleotides read TGTGCCAGCAGCTCACGACAGGGAACCTACAATGAGCAGTTCTTC. Protein sequence: CASSSRQGTYNEQFF. Full variable domain (rest looked up from reference TRBV5-8 and TRBJ2-1): EAGVTQSPTHLIKTRGQQATLRCSPISGHTSVYWYQQALGLGLQFLLWYDEGEERNRGNFPPRFSGRQFPNYSSELNVNALELEDSALYLCASSSRQGTYNEQFFGPGTRLTVL.